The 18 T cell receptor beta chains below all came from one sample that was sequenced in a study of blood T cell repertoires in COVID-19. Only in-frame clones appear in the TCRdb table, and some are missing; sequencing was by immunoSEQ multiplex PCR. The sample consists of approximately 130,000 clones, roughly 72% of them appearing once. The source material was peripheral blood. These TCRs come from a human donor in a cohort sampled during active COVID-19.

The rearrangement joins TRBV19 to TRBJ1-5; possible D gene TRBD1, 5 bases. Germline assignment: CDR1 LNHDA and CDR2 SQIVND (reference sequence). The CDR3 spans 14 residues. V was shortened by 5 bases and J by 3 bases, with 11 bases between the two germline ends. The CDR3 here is CASSPRGFNQPQHF. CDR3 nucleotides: TGTGCCAGTAGTCCAAGGGGATTCAATCAGCCCCAGCATTTT.

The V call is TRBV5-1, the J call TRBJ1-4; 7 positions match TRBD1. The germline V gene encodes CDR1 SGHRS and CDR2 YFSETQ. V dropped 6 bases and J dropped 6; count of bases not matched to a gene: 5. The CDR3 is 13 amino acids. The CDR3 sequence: CASNTGADEKLFF. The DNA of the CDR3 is TGCGCCAGCAATACAGGGGCCGATGAAAAACTGTTTTTT.

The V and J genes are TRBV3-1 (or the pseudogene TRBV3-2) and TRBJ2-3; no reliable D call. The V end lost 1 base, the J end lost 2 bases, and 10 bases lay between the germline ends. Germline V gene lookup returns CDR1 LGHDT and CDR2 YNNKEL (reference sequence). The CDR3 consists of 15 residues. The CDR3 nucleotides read TGTGCCAGCAGCCAAGTACCCCGCGCCACAGATACGCAGTATTTT. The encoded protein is CASSQVPRATDTQYF.

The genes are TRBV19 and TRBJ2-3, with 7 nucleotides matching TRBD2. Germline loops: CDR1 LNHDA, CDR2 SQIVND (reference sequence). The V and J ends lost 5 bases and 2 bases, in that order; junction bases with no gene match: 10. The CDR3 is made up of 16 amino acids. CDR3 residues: CASSARTSGTTDTQYF. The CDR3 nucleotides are TGTGCCAGTAGTGCCCGGACTAGTGGGACCACAGATACGCAGTATTTT.

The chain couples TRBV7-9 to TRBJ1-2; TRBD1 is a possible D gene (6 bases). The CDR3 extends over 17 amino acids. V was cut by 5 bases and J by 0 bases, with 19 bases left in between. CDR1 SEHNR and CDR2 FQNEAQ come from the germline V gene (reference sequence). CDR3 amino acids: CASSQGGDTNSNYGYTF. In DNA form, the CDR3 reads TGTGCCAGCAGCCAAGGGGGGGACACTAATTCTAACTATGGCTACACCTTC.

CDR3 coding DNA: TGTGCCAGCAGTTTACGCTATAGCAATCAGCCCCAGCATTTT. Amino acid sequence: CASSLRYSNQPQHF. J is TRBJ1-5 and V is TRBV28; D is unresolved. The V gene's germline CDR1 is MDHEN and CDR2 SYDVKM. The CDR3 covers 14 residues. With 2 bases removed from V and 0 bases from J, the gap between germline ends came to 5 bases.

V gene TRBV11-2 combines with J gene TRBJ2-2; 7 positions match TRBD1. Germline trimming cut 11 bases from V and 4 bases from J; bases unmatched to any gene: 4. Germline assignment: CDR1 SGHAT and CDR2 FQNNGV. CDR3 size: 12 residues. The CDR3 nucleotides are TGTGCCGAGGCAGGGGGCACCGGGGAGCTGTTTTTT. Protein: CAEAGGTGELFF.

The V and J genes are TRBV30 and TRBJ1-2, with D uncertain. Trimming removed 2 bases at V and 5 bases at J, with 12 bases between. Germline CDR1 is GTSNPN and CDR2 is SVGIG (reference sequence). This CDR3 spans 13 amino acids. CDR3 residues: CAWSLRLPYGYTF. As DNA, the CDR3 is TGTGCCTGGAGTTTACGACTCCCATATGGCTACACCTTC. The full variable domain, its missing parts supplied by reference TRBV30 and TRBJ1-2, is SQTIHQWPATLVQPVGSPLSLECTVEGTSNPNLYWYRQAAGRGLQLLFYSVGIGQISSEVPQNLSASRPQDRQFILSSKKLLLSDSGFYLCAWSLRLPYGYTFGSGTRLTVV.

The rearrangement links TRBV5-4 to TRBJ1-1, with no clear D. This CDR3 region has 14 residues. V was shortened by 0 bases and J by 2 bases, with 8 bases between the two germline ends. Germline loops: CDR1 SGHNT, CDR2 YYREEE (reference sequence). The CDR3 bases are TGTGCCAGCAGCTTGGGACGGAGAAACACTGAAGCTTTCTTT. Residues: CASSLGRRNTEAFF.

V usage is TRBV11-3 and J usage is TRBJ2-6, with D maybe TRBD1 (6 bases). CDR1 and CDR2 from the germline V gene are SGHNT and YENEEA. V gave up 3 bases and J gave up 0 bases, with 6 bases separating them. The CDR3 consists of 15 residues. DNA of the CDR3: TGTGCCAGCAGCTTGGACAGCTCTGGGGCCAACGTCCTGACTTTC. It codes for CASSLDSSGANVLTF.

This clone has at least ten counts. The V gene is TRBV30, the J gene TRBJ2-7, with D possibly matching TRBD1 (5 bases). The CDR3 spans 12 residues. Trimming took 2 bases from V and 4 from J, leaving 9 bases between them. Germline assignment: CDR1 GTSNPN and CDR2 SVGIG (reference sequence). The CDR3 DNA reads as TGTGCCTGGAGTTATAACAGGTACGAGCAGTACTTC. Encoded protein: CAWSYNRYEQYF.

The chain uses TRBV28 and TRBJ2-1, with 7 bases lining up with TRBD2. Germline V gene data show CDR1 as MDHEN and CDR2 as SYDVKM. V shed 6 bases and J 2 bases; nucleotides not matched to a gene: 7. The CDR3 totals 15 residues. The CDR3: CASRISGATYNEQFF. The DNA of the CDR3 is TGTGCCAGCAGGATCAGCGGGGCAACCTACAATGAGCAGTTCTTC.

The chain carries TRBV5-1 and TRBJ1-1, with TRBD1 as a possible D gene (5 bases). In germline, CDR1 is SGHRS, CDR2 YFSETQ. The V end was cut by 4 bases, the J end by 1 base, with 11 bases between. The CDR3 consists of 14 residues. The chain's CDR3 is CASSLAQGNTEAFF. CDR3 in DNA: TGCGCCAGCAGCCTCGCCCAGGGGAACACTGAAGCTTTCTTT.

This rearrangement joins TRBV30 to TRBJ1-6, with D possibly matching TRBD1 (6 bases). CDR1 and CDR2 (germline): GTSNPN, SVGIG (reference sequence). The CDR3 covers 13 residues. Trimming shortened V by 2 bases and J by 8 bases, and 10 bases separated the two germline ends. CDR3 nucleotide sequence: TGTGCCTGGAGTAGACAGGCAGATTCACCCCTCCACTTT. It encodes CAWSRQADSPLHF.

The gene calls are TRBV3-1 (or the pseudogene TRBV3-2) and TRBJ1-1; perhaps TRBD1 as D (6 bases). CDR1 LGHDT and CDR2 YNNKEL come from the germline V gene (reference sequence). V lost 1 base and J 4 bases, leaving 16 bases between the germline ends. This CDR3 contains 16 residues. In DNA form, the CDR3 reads TGTGCCAGCAGCCAAGGTGGAACAGGGCGGCGCACTGAAGCTTTCTTT. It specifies CASSQGGTGRRTEAFF.

The CDR3 region is CASSSRTSGIEETQYF. The CDR3 coding sequence is TGCGCCAGCAGCTCCCGGACTAGCGGTATCGAGGAGACCCAGTACTTC. The chain has TRBV5-1 and TRBJ2-5, with 10 nucleotides matching TRBD2. Trimming at V came to 3 bases and at J to 5 bases, leaving 10 bases not matched to a gene. The V gene's germline CDR1 is SGHRS and CDR2 YFSETQ. CDR3 length equals 16 residues.

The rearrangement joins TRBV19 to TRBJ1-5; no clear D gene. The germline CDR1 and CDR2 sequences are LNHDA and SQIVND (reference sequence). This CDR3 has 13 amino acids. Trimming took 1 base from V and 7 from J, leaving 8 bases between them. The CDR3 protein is CASSIGGRQPQHF. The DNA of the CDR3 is TGTGCCAGTAGTATAGGAGGGAGGCAGCCCCAGCATTTT.

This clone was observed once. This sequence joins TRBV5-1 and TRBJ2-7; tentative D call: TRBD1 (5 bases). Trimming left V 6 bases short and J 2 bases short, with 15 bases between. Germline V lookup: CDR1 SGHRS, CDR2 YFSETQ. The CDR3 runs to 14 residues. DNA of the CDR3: TGCGCCAGCACATGGGCAGGGCCTCCCTACGAGCAGTACTTC. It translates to CASTWAGPPYEQYF.